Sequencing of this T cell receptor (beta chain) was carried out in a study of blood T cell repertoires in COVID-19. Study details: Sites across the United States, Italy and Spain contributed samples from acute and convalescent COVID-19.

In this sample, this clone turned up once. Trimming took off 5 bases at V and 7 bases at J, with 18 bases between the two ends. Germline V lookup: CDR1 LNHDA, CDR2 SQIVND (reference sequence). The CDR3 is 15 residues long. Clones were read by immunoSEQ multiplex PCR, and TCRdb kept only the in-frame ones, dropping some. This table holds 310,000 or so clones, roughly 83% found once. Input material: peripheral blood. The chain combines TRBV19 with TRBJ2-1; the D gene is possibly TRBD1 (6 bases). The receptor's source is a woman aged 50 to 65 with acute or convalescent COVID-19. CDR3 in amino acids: CASSPPGHRWNEQFF. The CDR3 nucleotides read TGTGCCAGTAGTCCTCCGGGACACCGTTGGAATGAGCAGTTCTTC. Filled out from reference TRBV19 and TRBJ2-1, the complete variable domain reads DGGITQSPKYLFRKEGQNVTLSCEQNLNHDAMYWYRQDPGQGLRLIYYSQIVNDFQKGDIAEGYSVSREKKESFPLTVTSAQKNPTAFYLCASSPPGHRWNEQFFGPGTRLTVL.